The source of this T cell receptor beta chain is a study of blood T cells in healthy people across ages. Study in general: Template switching recovered approximately one barcoded beta molecule for every two T cells.

Extraction yielded at least 6 micrograms of total RNA per sample. V gave up 6 bases and J gave up 4 bases, with 9 bases separating them. CDR1 and CDR2 from the germline V gene are MNHEY and SVGAGI. The CDR3 length is 13 residues. Using a J-beta primer mix together with a sample-barcoded 5' primer, a second PCR was run for about 6 to 12 cycles. Researchers report that a template-switch adaptor with 12 random nucleotides tagged each cDNA molecule. From the 5' RACE reads, TCRdb called clonotypes with MiXCR, one entry per CDR3 protein. Of approximately 2,000,000 distinct CDR3 sequences in the sample, around 42% were seen once.

The sample comprised blood. The receptor was derived from a human donor in good health. The chain couples TRBV6-5 to TRBJ2-2; D gene ambiguous. CDR3 loop: CASRLPSTGELFF. The CDR3 nucleotides read TGTGCCAGCAGGCTCCCCAGCACCGGGGAGCTGTTTTTT.